The clone carrying this TCR beta chain was counted many times. Its antigen is unidentified. During its preparation, the TCRbeta library received unique molecular identifiers. TCRdb re-called the PCR reads through MiXCR, storing one row per CDR3 protein. The sample yields around 270,000 distinct CDR3 sequences, roughly 8.2% seen once. V lost 3 bases and J 3 bases, leaving 7 bases between the germline ends. Germline loops: CDR1 LNHNV, CDR2 YYDKDF (reference sequence). This CDR3 is built from 13 residues. The sample is drawn from a study of T-cell reconstitution after alpha-beta-depleted transplantation in children. Study results and limitations: Surviving recipient cells, namely T cells and thymic progenitors, were the source of high day-60 TCRbeta diversity in some patients. Reportedly, only several hundred clones from non-depleted graft cells drove alpha-beta T-cell counts at about two months. Newly generated T cells supplied most T-cell counts and diversity one year post-transplant.

The chain carries TRBV15 and TRBJ2-3; no definite D call. Sequences were derived from peripheral blood, sampled 360 days after TCRalphabeta/CD19-depleted stem cell transplant. The clonotype originates from a female patient aged 2-10 years who had a stem cell transplant for Fanconi anemia, so the T cells may come from the graft donor. The CDR3 here is CATSRTFTDTQYF. As DNA, the CDR3 is TGTGCCACCAGCAGGACATTTACAGATACGCAGTATTTT.